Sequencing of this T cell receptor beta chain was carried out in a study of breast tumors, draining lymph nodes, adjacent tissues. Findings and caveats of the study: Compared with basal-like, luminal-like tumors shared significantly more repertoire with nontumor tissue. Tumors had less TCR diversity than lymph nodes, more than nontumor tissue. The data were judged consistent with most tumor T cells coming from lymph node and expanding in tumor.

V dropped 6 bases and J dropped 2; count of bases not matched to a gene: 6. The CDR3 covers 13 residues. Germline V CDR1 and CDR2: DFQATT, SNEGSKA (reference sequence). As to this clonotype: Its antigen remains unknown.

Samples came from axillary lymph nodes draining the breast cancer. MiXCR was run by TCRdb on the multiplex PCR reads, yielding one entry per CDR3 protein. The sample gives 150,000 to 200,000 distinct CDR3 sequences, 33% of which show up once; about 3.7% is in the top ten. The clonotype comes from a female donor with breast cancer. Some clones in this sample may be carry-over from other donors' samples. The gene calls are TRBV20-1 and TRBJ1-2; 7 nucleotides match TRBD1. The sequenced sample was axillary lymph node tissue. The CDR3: CSARRGRNYGYTF. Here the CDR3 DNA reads TGCAGTGCCAGGAGGGGGCGGAACTATGGCTACACCTTC.